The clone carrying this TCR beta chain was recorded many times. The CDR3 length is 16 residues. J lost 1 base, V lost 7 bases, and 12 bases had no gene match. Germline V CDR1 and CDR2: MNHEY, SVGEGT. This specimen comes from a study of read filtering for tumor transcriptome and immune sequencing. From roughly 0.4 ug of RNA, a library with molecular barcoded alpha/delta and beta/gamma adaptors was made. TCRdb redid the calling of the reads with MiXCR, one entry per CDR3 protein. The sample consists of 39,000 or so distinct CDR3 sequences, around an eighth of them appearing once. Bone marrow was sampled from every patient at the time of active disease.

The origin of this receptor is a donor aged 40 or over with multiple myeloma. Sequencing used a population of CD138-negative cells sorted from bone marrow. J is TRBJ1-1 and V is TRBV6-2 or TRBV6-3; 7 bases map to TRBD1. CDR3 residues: CASNKNPGQKNTEAFF. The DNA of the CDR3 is TGTGCCAGCAATAAGAACCCGGGACAGAAGAACACTGAAGCTTTCTTT.